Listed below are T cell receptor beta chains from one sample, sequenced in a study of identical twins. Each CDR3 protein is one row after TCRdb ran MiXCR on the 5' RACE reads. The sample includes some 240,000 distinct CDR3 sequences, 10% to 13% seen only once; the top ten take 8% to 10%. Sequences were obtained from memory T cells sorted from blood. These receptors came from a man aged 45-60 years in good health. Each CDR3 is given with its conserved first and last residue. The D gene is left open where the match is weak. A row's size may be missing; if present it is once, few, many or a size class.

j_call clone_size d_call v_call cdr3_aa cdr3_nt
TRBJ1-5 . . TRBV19 CASSATIGKQPQHF TGTGCCAGTAGCGCGACAATCGGAAAACAGCCCCAGCATTTT
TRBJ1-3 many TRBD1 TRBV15 CATSRAGGIGNTIYF TGTGCCACCAGCAGGGCAGGGGGCATTGGAAACACCATATATTTT
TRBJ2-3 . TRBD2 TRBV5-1 CASSVETSGPGDTQYF TGCGCCAGCAGCGTAGAGACTAGCGGTCCTGGAGATACGCAGTATTTT
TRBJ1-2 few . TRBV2 CASSEQNYGYTF TGTGCCAGCAGTGAGCAGAACTATGGCTACACCTTC
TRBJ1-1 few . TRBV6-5 CASSSGAPSTAFF TGTGCCAGCAGTTCGGGGGCCCCCAGCACGGCTTTCTTT
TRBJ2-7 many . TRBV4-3 CASSQGTGSGNEQYF TGCGCCAGCAGCCAAGGCACAGGGTCGGGGAACGAGCAGTACTTC
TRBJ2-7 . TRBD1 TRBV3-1 CASSPRQRQGYDEQYF TGTGCCAGCAGCCCACGTCAACGACAGGGCTACGACGAGCAGTACTTC
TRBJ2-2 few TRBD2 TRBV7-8 CASSLRGTSGPTNTGELFF TGTGCCAGCAGCTTACGGGGTACTAGCGGGCCCACGAACACCGGGGAGCTGTTTTTT
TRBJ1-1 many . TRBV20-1 CTTKKGWQGTEAFF TGCACCACCAAGAAGGGGTGGCAAGGCACTGAAGCTTTCTTT
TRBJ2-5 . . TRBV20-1 CSARPGTETQYF TGCAGTGCTAGACCGGGGACGGAGACCCAGTACTTC
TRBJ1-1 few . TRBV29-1 CSVPRTFEAFF TGCAGCGTTCCCCGGACCTTTGAAGCTTTCTTT
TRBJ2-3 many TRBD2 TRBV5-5 CASRLGLAGPLTDTQYF TGTGCCAGCAGACTTGGACTAGCGGGGCCACTCACAGATACGCAGTATTTT
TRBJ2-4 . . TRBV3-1 CASSPSLTKNIQYF TGTGCCAGCAGCCCCTCCCTAACCAAAAACATTCAGTACTTC
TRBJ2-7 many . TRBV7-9 CASRPDTYEQYF TGTGCCAGCAGGCCCGATACCTACGAGCAGTACTTC
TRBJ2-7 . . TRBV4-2 CASSQERGRGYEQYF TGTGCCAGCAGCCAAGAAAGGGGACGGGGCTACGAGCAGTACTTC
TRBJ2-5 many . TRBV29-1 CSVEDGRQPGETQYF TGCAGCGTTGAAGATGGAAGACAGCCCGGAGAGACCCAGTACTTC
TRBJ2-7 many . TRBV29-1 CSVEEGNEQYF TGCAGCGTTGAAGAGGGGAACGAGCAGTACTTC
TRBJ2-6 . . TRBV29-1 CSVGHGLGANVLTF TGCAGCGTTGGACATGGGTTGGGGGCCAACGTCCTGACTTTC